This T cell receptor beta chain emerged from a study of CXCR3 chemokines and chemotherapy response in bladder cancer (dated by TCRdb to 2021 to 2024). Notes on the research overall: The study tested whether activity of the CXCR3 chemokine system within human bladder cancer tumors predicted response to chemotherapy.

This clonotype was recorded many times. It has no known antigen specificity. There are no base qualities to consult, and no much larger clone falls within one base. Reading from cysteine to phenylalanine, the CDR3 counts 14 amino acids. The CDR3 DNA has 42 bases and is translated from base 1. Trimming removed 3 bases from V and 6 bases from J, leaving 12 bases between the germline ends. CDR1 KGHSH and CDR2 LQKENI are derived from the germline V gene. Library creation used PCR. The data were produced on an Illumina HiSeq 2500. The public reads were quality trimmed at Q25 with fastp and then assembled into clones with MiXCR by TCRdb, keeping productive beta chains. CDR3 protein sequences are deduplicated, and each keeps its most common genes and DNA. The sample has some 1,400 distinct CDR3 sequences on record, around 5.5% of them singletons. The biggest ten clones account for around 17% of the sample.

The origin of this receptor is a human donor with bladder cancer that responded to neoadjuvant chemotherapy. The chain is made from TRBV18 and TRBJ1-5; a weak D assignment points to TRBD1 (5 bases agree). Sampling was conducted from a patient whose treatment included neoadjuvant chemotherapy. The CDR3 in this case is CASSPDSGGQPQHF. The DNA is as follows: TGTGCCAGCTCACCCGACAGCGGGGGTCAGCCCCAGCATTTT.